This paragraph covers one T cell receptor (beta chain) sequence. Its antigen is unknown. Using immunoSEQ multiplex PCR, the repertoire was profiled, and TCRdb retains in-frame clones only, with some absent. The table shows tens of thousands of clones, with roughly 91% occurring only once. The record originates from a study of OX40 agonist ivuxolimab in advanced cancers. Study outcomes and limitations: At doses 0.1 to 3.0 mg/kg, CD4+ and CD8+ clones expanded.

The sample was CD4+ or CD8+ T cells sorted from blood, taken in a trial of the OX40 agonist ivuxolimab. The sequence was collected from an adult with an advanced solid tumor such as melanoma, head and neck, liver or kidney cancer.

The CDR3 DNA reads as TGTGCCAGCAGTTTTTGGGACAGGGTGGGACACGAGCAGTACTTC. This gives the protein CASSFWDRVGHEQYF. This chain joins TRBV27 and TRBJ2-7, with TRBD1 matching over 9 bases. There are 15 residues in the CDR3. CDR1 MNHEY and CDR2 SMNVEV come from the germline V gene (reference sequence). The V segment lost 3 bases and the J segment 5 bases; nucleotides outside the gene matches: 8.